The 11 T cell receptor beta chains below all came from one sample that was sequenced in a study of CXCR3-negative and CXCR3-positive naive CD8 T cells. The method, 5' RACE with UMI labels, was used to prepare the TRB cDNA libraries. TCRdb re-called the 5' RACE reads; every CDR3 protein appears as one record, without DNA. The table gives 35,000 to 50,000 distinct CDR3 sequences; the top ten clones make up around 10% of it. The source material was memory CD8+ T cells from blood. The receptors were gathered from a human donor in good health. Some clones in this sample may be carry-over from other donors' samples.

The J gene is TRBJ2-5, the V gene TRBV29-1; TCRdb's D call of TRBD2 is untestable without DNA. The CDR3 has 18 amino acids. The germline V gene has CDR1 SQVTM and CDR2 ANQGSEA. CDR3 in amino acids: CSVEDPVAGGGLFETQYF.

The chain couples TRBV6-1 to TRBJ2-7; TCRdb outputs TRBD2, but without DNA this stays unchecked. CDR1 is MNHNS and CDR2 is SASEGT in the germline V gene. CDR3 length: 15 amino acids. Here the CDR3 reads CASSEAEGTLYEQYF.

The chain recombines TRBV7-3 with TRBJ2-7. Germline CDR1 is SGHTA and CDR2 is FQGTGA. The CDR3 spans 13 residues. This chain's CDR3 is CASSFGGAYEQYF. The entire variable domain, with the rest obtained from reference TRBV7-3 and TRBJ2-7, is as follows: GAGVSQTPSNKVTEKGKYVELRCDPISGHTALYWYRQSLGQGPEFLIYFQGTGAADDSGLPNDRFFAVRPEGSVSTLKIQRTERGDSAVYLCASSFGGAYEQYFGPGTRLTVT.

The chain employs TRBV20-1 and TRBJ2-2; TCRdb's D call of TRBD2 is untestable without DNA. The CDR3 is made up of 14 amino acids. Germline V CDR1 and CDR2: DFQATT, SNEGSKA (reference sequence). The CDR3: CSASLAVNTGELFF.

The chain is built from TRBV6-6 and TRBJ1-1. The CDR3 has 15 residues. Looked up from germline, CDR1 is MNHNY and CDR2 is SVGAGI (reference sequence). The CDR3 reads CASSYSGIVWTEAFF.

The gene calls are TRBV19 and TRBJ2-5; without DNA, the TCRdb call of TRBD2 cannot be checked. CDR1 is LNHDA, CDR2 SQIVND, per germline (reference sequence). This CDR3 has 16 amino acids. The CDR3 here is CASSTSGTSGPETQYF.

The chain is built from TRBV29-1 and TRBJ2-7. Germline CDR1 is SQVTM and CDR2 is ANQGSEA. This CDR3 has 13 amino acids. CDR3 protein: CSVASGGSYEQYF.

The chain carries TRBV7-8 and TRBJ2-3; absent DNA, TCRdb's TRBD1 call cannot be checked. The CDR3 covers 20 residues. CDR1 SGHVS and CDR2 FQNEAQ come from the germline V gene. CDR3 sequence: CASSQRAGTGGSSYTDTQYF.

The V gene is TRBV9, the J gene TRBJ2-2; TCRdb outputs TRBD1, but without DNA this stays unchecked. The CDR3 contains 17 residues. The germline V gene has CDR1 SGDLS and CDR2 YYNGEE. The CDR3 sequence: CASSVSPLQVNTAELFF.

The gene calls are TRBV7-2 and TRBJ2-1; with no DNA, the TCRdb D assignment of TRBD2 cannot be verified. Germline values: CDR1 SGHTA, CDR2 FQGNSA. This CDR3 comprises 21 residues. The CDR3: CASNPPLESIFPGLAGGSRFF.

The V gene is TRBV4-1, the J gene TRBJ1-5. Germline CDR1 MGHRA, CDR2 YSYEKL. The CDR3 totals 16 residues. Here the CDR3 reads CASSQESRAYNQPQHF.